There are many counts of the clone carrying this T cell receptor beta chain. Time point given: patch test 1, 2 weeks after DPC sensitization. Treatment here: therapeutic diphenylcyclopropenone sensitization with weekly scalp DPC. The authors' total RNA extraction used unfractionated whole blood. Prior to each patch test being applied, blood was drawn. Donors, patients with alopecia ranging from 18 to 70 years old and judged suitable for DPC, provided samples. The data derive from a study of human T cells and chemical hapten exposure. Study-level background: Diphenylcyclopropenone, dosed weekly to the scalp, was given to patients throughout the roughly 22-week study. Per-sample TCR yield variation was attributed mainly to small pooled library volume differences.

TCRdb passed the RACE reads through MiXCR, listing each CDR3 protein once. The sample yields roughly 50,000 distinct CDR3 sequences, more than 9.5% seen once. The clonotype originates from a woman aged 40 to 50 with alopecia areata. Some clones in this sample may be carry-over from other donors' samples. Here the sequenced sample was whole blood, taken in connection with sensitization to the hapten diphenylcyclopropenone (DPC).

For the CDR3, the DNA is TGTGCCAGCAGCTTGGAAGGGCTCAGCCCCCAGCATTTT. Translated: CASSLEGLSPQHF. The chain recombines TRBV7-8 with TRBJ1-5; D gene unclear. Per the germline V gene, CDR1 is SGHVS and CDR2 is FQNEAQ. The CDR3 is 13 residues long. Trimming removed 3 bases at V and 10 bases at J, with 13 bases between. The variable domain in full, with the rest retrieved from reference TRBV7-8 and TRBJ1-5, is GAGVSQSPRYKVAKRGQDVALRCDPISGHVSLFWYQQALGQGPEFLTYFQNEAQLDKSGLPSDRFFAERPEGSVSTLKIQRTQQEDSAVYLCASSLEGLSPQHFGDGTRLSIL.